A single TCR beta chain is shown here with its context. This record comes from a study of blood T cell repertoires in COVID-19. Overall study: Samples representing acute and convalescent COVID-19 were sourced from the United States, Italy and Spain.

TCRdb keeps only in-frame clones here, not all; method: immunoSEQ multiplex PCR. The table has a few hundred thousand clones, about 86% seen once. The CDR3 runs to 16 residues. Germline-derived CDR1 and CDR2 are SGHDT and YYEEEE. The V and J ends lost 1 base and 4 bases respectively, with 17 bases between them. The sequenced sample consisted of peripheral blood. The chain uses TRBV5-6 and TRBJ1-2; D possibly corresponds to TRBD1 (6 bases). The clonotype was recovered from a woman in her 50s with acute or convalescent COVID-19. This chain's CDR3 is CASSLLSRDTIYGYTF. In nucleotides, the CDR3 is TGTGCCAGCAGCTTGTTGTCCCGGGACACTATCTATGGCTACACCTTC.